This is a list of T cell receptor beta chains from one sample in a study of blood T cell repertoires in COVID-19. The table came from immunoSEQ multiplex PCR; TCRdb's copy has only in-frame clones and leaves some out. Of about 40,000 clones in the sample, roughly 80% were seen once. The material sequenced was peripheral blood. The origin of the receptors is a woman aged 60-75 years with acute or convalescent COVID-19. Both conserved end residues are part of each CDR3. A D gene is named only where the DNA matches it firmly. Only some rows state a clone size, as once, few, many or a class for expanded clones.

J gene,V gene,D gene,clone size,CDR3 DNA,CDR3 protein
TRBJ2-6,TRBV11-1,TRBD2,-,TGTGCCAGCAGCCGGACTAGCGGGGATGGGGCCAACGTCCTGACTTTC,CASSRTSGDGANVLTF
TRBJ1-1,TRBV5-1,-,-,TGCGCCAGCAGCTTTGGCGGTCCGGAAGCTTTCTTT,CASSFGGPEAFF
TRBJ2-7,TRBV3-1/TRBV3-2,TRBD2,few,TGTGCCAGCAGCCACCCACCTCGGACTAGCGGAGACTACGAGCAGTACTTC,CASSHPPRTSGDYEQYF
TRBJ1-2,TRBV5-1,-,-,TGCGCCAGCAGCTTGGCCGGGGATACTATCTATGGCTACACCTTC,CASSLAGDTIYGYTF
TRBJ2-3,TRBV2,-,few,TGTGCCAGCAGCTTAGGACAGAGCACAGATACGCAGTATTTT,CASSLGQSTDTQYF
TRBJ1-1,TRBV28,-,-,TGTGCCAGCAGTCGAGGACGGGGGAACACTGAAGCTTTCTTT,CASSRGRGNTEAFF
TRBJ2-2,TRBV18,-,-,TGTGCCAGCTCACCACCCGGGGTAAACACCGGGGAGCTGTTTTTT,CASSPPGVNTGELFF
TRBJ1-5,TRBV28,TRBD1,-,TGTGCCAGCAGATCACCGACAGGGGGCCCGAAGCCCCAGCATTTT,CASRSPTGGPKPQHF
TRBJ1-1,TRBV28,TRBD1,few,TGTGCCAGCAGACTACCGGGACAGGGGTACGCAGAAGCTTTCTTT,CASRLPGQGYAEAFF
TRBJ2-7,TRBV28,-,-,TGTGCCAGCAGGCCCCGGGCCTACGAGCAGTACTTC,CASRPRAYEQYF
TRBJ1-1,TRBV21-1,-,-,TGTGCCAGCAGCAACTCAGAGGGACAGGGGAAATTTGACACTGAAGCTTTCTTT,CASSNSEGQGKFDTEAFF
TRBJ2-1,TRBV10-2,-,-,TGCGCCAGCAGTGAGCCGAGGACAGTCTACAATGAGCAGTTCTTC,CASSEPRTVYNEQFF